This T cell receptor (beta chain) was profiled in a study of shared clonotypes between healthy human individuals. Deep-level running was used for the assay. Method: immunoSEQ multiplex PCR; TCRdb's copy keeps in-frame clones and lacks some. This table holds hundreds of thousands of clones, roughly 79% found once. As concerns this clone: What it recognizes is unknown.

General study results and limits: The sampled material consisted only of blood, and tissue repertoires are likely to differ.

The donors were adults (healthy and HIV-negative) with no recent acute infections or vaccinations. Sequencing used PBMCs. The receptor comes from a woman aged 35 to 49 in good health. Some clones in this sample may be carry-over from other donors' samples.

Here the CDR3 reads CASSSPRGAGGFSYNEQFF. CDR3 in DNA: TGTGCCAGCAGCTCCCCCCGGGGAGCGGGAGGGTTTTCTTACAATGAGCAGTTCTTC. V is TRBV11-1 and J is TRBJ2-1; 10 positions match TRBD2. Trimming took 4 bases from V and 4 from J; bases not matched to a gene: 16. The CDR3 extends over 19 amino acids. Germline V CDR1 and CDR2: SGHAT, FQDESV (reference sequence). Combining the CDR3 with reference TRBV11-1 and TRBJ2-1 gives the whole variable domain EAEVAQSPRYKITEKSQAVAFWCDPISGHATLYWYRQILGQGPELLVQFQDESVVDDSQLPKDRFSAERLKGVDSTLKIQPAELGDSAMYLCASSSPRGAGGFSYNEQFFGPGTRLTVL.